The next 28 T cell receptor beta chains were all read from a single sample in a study of identical twins. One entry per CDR3 protein, called by TCRdb with MiXCR from the 5' RACE reads. The repertoire holds approximately 240,000 distinct CDR3 sequences, around an eighth seen once, with around 9% in the top ten. Sequencing was performed on memory (CD45RO+) T cells sorted from blood. Receptor source: a woman under 30 in good health.

The chain joins TRBV6-2 or TRBV6-3 to TRBJ1-5; D possibly corresponds to TRBD1 (6 bases). V was clipped by 5 bases and J by 7 bases, with 9 bases between them. Germline CDR1 reads MNHEY; CDR2 reads SVGEGT. The CDR3 spans 12 residues. CDR3 coding DNA: TGTGCCAGCAGTCTACAGGGCCAGCCCCAGCATTTT. Translated: CASSLQGQPQHF.

The J gene is TRBJ2-7, the V gene TRBV20-1; D call uncertain. The CDR3 totals 12 residues. V was shortened by 1 base and J by 2 bases, with 6 bases between the two germline ends. Germline CDR1 reads DFQATT; CDR2 reads SNEGSKA (reference sequence). Here the CDR3 reads CSARGRTYEQYF. CDR3 nucleotide sequence: TGCAGTGCTAGAGGTCGGACCTACGAGCAGTACTTC.

The table lists this clonotype with many counts. The chain recombines TRBV10-3 with TRBJ2-3; 10 nucleotides agree with TRBD1. This CDR3 comprises 13 residues. Trimming took 11 bases from V and 4 from J; bases not matched to a gene: 6. Per germline, CDR1 ENHRY and CDR2 SYGVKD. In DNA, the CDR3 is TGTGCCGTGACAGGGGGCCTAGCAGATACGCAGTATTTT. Amino acids: CAVTGGLADTQYF.

This clonotype was seen ten or more times. The chain is built from TRBV5-1 and TRBJ2-1; D unresolved. With 2 bases removed from V and 0 bases from J, the gap between germline ends came to 6 bases. Germline assignment: CDR1 SGHRS and CDR2 YFSETQ. This CDR3 comprises 14 residues. The CDR3 region has the DNA TGCGCCAGCAGCTTCACCAGCTCCTACAATGAGCAGTTCTTC. Its protein product is CASSFTSSYNEQFF.

This clonotype was recorded at least ten times. The chain links TRBV5-1 to TRBJ1-3, with D unclear. V was pared by 0 bases and J by 2 bases, with 9 bases between. From germline, CDR1 is SGHRS and CDR2 YFSETQ. This CDR3 is built from 15 residues. CDR3 loop: CASSLDDFTGNTIYF. CDR3 in DNA: TGCGCCAGCAGCTTGGACGACTTTACTGGAAACACCATATATTTT. The complete variable domain, with remaining parts taken from reference TRBV5-1 and TRBJ1-3, reads KAGVTQTPRYLIKTRGQQVTLSCSPISGHRSVSWYQQTPGQGLQFLFEYFSETQRNKGNFPGRFSGRQFSNSRSEMNVSTLELGDSALYLCASSLDDFTGNTIYFGEGSWLTVV.

Only a few counts were recorded for this clonotype. The chain couples TRBV9 to TRBJ2-1; 10 bases agree with TRBD1. This CDR3 is 16 amino acids long. The V segment lost 4 bases and the J segment 6 bases; nucleotides outside the gene matches: 10. Germline-derived CDR1 and CDR2 are SGDLS and YYNGEE. CDR3 sequence: CASSLPDRGFFNEQFF. DNA for the CDR3: TGTGCCAGCAGCCTCCCGGACAGGGGGTTTTTCAATGAGCAGTTCTTC.

The chain employs TRBV7-3 and TRBJ2-1; 9 bases map to TRBD2. CDR1 is SGHTA and CDR2 is FQGTGA in the germline V gene. The ends lost 1 base at V and 8 bases at J; junction bases unmatched: 6. The CDR3 consists of 15 residues. CDR3 sequence reads: CASSLRRGGRDEQFF. CDR3 in DNA: TGTGCCAGCAGCTTAAGGCGGGGGGGCCGTGATGAGCAGTTCTTC.

This clonotype has a handful of counts. This sequence joins TRBV6-5 and TRBJ2-7, with TRBD1 matching 8 bases. Germline trimming cut 2 bases from V and 10 bases from J; bases unmatched to any gene: 4. The CDR3 spans 12 residues. Germline-derived CDR1 and CDR2 are MNHEY and SVGAGI. The CDR3 sequence is CASSYDGQGQYF. The CDR3 DNA reads as TGTGCCAGCAGTTACGATGGACAGGGTCAGTACTTC.

Ten or more counts support this clonotype. The chain uses TRBV7-9 and TRBJ2-3; 8 bases match TRBD2. This CDR3 contains 15 residues. CDR1 and CDR2 (germline): SEHNR, FQNEAQ (reference sequence). V lost 9 bases, J lost 6 bases, and 14 bases stayed unmatched. The CDR3 here is CASTTSVRSLDTQYF. As DNA, the CDR3 is TGTGCCAGTACGACTAGCGTAAGGTCGTTGGATACGCAGTATTTT.

In its sample, this clonotype was seen a few times. The J gene is TRBJ1-2, the V gene TRBV5-1; weak D call: TRBD1 (6 bases). The CDR3 spans 15 residues. In germline, CDR1 is SGHRS, CDR2 YFSETQ. Trimming removed 4 bases from V and 8 bases from J, with 21 bases in between. CDR3 sequence (DNA): TGCGCCAGCAGCCCGCTAGGGGGGCAATCGGGAGGCTACACCTTC. Protein: CASSPLGGQSGGYTF.

The V call is TRBV5-1, the J call TRBJ2-4, with TRBD2 as a possible D gene (5 bases). Germline assignment: CDR1 SGHRS and CDR2 YFSETQ. Trimming shortened V by 0 bases and J by 0 bases, and 7 bases separated the two germline ends. This CDR3 has 15 amino acids. CDR3 amino acids: CASSLAGVAKNIQYF. CDR3 DNA: TGCGCCAGCAGCTTGGCCGGGGTAGCCAAAAACATTCAGTACTTC.

This clonotype was counted ten times or more. The chain carries TRBV5-5 and TRBJ2-1; 8 nucleotides line up with TRBD2. This CDR3 has 15 amino acids. From germline, CDR1 is SGHKS and CDR2 YYEKEE (reference sequence). With 3 bases clipped from V and 4 bases from J, the junction kept 6 bases outside the gene matches. Written as DNA, the CDR3 is TGTGCCAGCAGCTACCGTAGCGGGGATTACAATGAGCAGTTCTTC. This encodes CASSYRSGDYNEQFF. Full variable domain (remainder filled in from reference TRBV5-5 and TRBJ2-1): DAGVTQSPTHLIKTRGQQVTLRCSPISGHKSVSWYQQVLGQGPQFIFQYYEKEERGRGNFPDRFSARQFPNYSSELNVNALLLGDSALYLCASSYRSGDYNEQFFGPGTRLTVL.

This clonotype came up many times. The J gene is TRBJ2-3, the V gene TRBV7-9, with a possible D match to TRBD2 (5 bases). Germline-derived CDR1 and CDR2 are SEHNR and FQNEAQ (reference sequence). CDR3 size: 14 residues. V dropped 8 bases and J dropped 4 bases, with 16 bases sitting between them. The CDR3: CASGLLVNSDTQYF. Here the CDR3 DNA reads TGTGCCAGCGGATTACTAGTAAATTCAGATACGCAGTATTTT. Together with reference TRBV7-9 and TRBJ2-3, the CDR3 gives the full variable domain: DTGVSQNPRHKITKRGQNVTFRCDPISEHNRLYWYRQTLGQGPEFLTYFQNEAQLEKSRLLSDRFSAERPKGSFSTLEIQRTEQGDSAMYLCASGLLVNSDTQYFGPGTRLTVL.

The CDR3, as DNA: TGCGCCAGCAGCCCTGACGGGGAAGGTGAAGCTTTCTTT. Translating gives CASSPDGEGEAFF. The gene calls are TRBV5-1 and TRBJ1-1; no definite D call. Between the trimmed V and J ends, which lost 4 bases and 7 bases, there was a span of 14 bases. This CDR3 is 13 amino acids long. Germline V CDR1 and CDR2: SGHRS, YFSETQ.

This clonotype was counted a few times. The gene calls are TRBV20-1 and TRBJ2-3, with a tentative D call TRBD2 (5 bases). V dropped 0 bases and J dropped 3 bases, with 13 bases sitting between them. The germline CDR1 and CDR2 sequences are DFQATT and SNEGSKA (reference sequence). This CDR3 region has 15 residues. The CDR3 coding sequence is TGCAGTGCTAGAGATGCAACGGCGGGTACAGATACGCAGTATTTT. Translated, it gives CSARDATAGTDTQYF.

This clonotype was found a few times. The chain uses TRBV5-1 and TRBJ1-6; the match to TRBD1 covers 8 bases. V trimming: 0 bases; J trimming: 10 bases; junction bases outside the gene matches: 6. The CDR3 totals 15 residues. CDR1 and CDR2 (germline): SGHRS, YFSETQ. The CDR3 nucleotides read TGCGCCAGCAGCTTGGGCGACAGGGGATTGTCACCCCTCCACTTT. Its translation: CASSLGDRGLSPLHF.

This chain uses TRBV9 with TRBJ2-7, with TRBD1 identical over 7 bases. The germline V gene encodes CDR1 SGDLS and CDR2 YYNGEE. The V segment lost 3 bases and the J segment 3 bases; nucleotides outside the gene matches: 6. This CDR3 has 14 residues. The DNA of the CDR3 is TGTGCCAGCAGCGCAACCGGGACAGTCTACGAGCAGTACTTC. As protein: CASSATGTVYEQYF.

This sequence joins TRBV5-5 and TRBJ2-7; D unclear. The length of the CDR3 is 15 residues. The germline gives CDR1 SGHKS, CDR2 YYEKEE (reference sequence). The germline V and J ends were trimmed by 0 bases and 0 bases, with 10 bases remaining between them. The CDR3 sequence: CASSLVGSFSYEQYF. The DNA for the CDR3 is TGTGCCAGCAGCTTGGTGGGTAGCTTCTCCTACGAGCAGTACTTC.

This clonotype was counted many times. This chain connects TRBV24-1 to TRBJ2-3; D is unclear. Trimming removed 9 bases at V and 8 bases at J, with 14 bases between. Germline values: CDR1 KGHDR, CDR2 SFDVKD. This CDR3 comprises 12 residues. The DNA for the CDR3 is TGTGCCACCTCCAACGACCTGGGTACGCAGTATTTT. This codes for CATSNDLGTQYF.

This clonotype has just a few counts. The chain has TRBV2 and TRBJ2-3, with a weak D call TRBD2 (5 bases). The CDR3 length is 12 residues. Germline loops: CDR1 SNHLY, CDR2 FYNNEI. Between the trimmed V and J ends, which lost 4 bases and 6 bases, there was a span of 8 bases. CDR3 amino acids: CASSVSADTQYF. The CDR3, as DNA: TGTGCCAGCAGTGTTAGCGCCGATACGCAGTATTTT.

This clonotype has more than one count but fewer than ten. The chain recombines TRBV12-3 or TRBV12-4 with TRBJ2-7, with 10 bases that match TRBD1. The CDR3 has 16 amino acids. V lost 3 bases to trimming and J lost 0 bases; unmatched junction nucleotides: 5. Here the CDR3 DNA reads TGTGCCAGCAGTTTGGCGACAGGGGGCTACTCCTACGAGCAGTACTTC. It encodes CASSLATGGYSYEQYF.

This clonotype was counted a few times. The chain uses TRBV3-1 and TRBJ1-3; D perhaps matches TRBD1 (5 bases). The V gene's germline CDR1 is LGHDT and CDR2 YNNKEL (reference sequence). CDR3 length equals 14 residues. The V end lost 0 bases, the J end lost 2 bases, and 5 bases lay between the germline ends. This CDR3 is CASSQEGAGNTIYF. The CDR3 nucleotides read TGTGCCAGCAGCCAAGAGGGGGCTGGAAACACCATATATTTT. Variable domain in full (rest from reference TRBV3-1 and TRBJ1-3): DTAVSQTPKYLVTQMGNDKSIKCEQNLGHDTMYWYKQDSKKFLKIMFSYNNKELIINETVPNRFSPKSPDKAHLNLHINSLELGDSAVYFCASSQEGAGNTIYFGEGSWLTVV.

This clonotype was recorded a few times. V gene TRBV7-9 combines with J gene TRBJ2-1; 7 bases are shared with TRBD2. The length of the CDR3 is 16 residues. J gave up 4 bases and V 1 base, and 7 bases lay outside the gene matches. CDR1 and CDR2 (germline): SEHNR, FQNEAQ (reference sequence). The CDR3 loop is CASSLGGAGRYNEQFF. CDR3 coding DNA: TGTGCCAGCAGCTTAGGGGGAGCGGGGAGGTACAATGAGCAGTTCTTC.

V gene TRBV20-1 combines with J gene TRBJ2-4; TRBD2 matches at 7 bases. V lost 3 bases, J lost 7 bases, and 12 bases stayed unmatched. CDR1 DFQATT and CDR2 SNEGSKA come from the germline V gene (reference sequence). The CDR3 runs to 15 residues. CDR3: CSARDAYPGGNIQYF. DNA for the CDR3: TGCAGTGCTAGGGACGCGTACCCCGGGGGGAACATTCAGTACTTC.

The chain is built from TRBV4-1 and TRBJ2-1; TRBD1 matches at 12 bases. Germline V gene lookup returns CDR1 MGHRA and CDR2 YSYEKL. J lost 10 bases, V lost 5 bases, and 12 bases had no gene match. The CDR3 runs to 16 residues. The CDR3 spells CASSSLWDRGRDEQFF. CDR3 nucleotides: TGCGCCAGCAGCTCGCTCTGGGACAGGGGGCGCGACGAGCAGTTCTTC.

This clonotype was seen repeatedly, ten times or more. The chain has TRBV5-1 and TRBJ1-2, with D possibly being TRBD1 (6 bases). The germline V gene has CDR1 SGHRS and CDR2 YFSETQ. V shed 4 bases and J shed 0 bases, with 13 bases lying between them. The CDR3 has 15 amino acids. The CDR3 nucleotides are TGCGCCAGCAGCCCATCGGGGGCGACTAACTATGGCTACACCTTC. Its translation: CASSPSGATNYGYTF. The whole variable domain, filled in from reference TRBV5-1 and TRBJ1-2, reads KAGVTQTPRYLIKTRGQQVTLSCSPISGHRSVSWYQQTPGQGLQFLFEYFSETQRNKGNFPGRFSGRQFSNSRSEMNVSTLELGDSALYLCASSPSGATNYGYTFGSGTRLTVV.

The chain joins TRBV11-2 to TRBJ2-2; possible D gene TRBD2, 6 bases. V shed 4 bases and J shed 3 bases, with 15 bases lying between them. Germline V CDR1 and CDR2: SGHAT, FQNNGV. CDR3 length: 16 amino acids. The CDR3 spells CASSSEALAYTGELFF. DNA for the CDR3: TGTGCCAGCAGCTCAGAAGCCCTAGCGTACACCGGGGAGCTGTTTTTT.

V gene TRBV5-1 combines with J gene TRBJ2-5; 7 nucleotides match TRBD1. The V segment lost 2 bases and the J segment 4 bases; nucleotides outside the gene matches: 5. This CDR3 has 14 residues. Germline loops: CDR1 SGHRS, CDR2 YFSETQ. The CDR3 reads CASSFGTVVETQYF. The CDR3 nucleotides are TGCGCCAGCAGCTTCGGGACAGTGGTAGAGACCCAGTACTTC.